Listed below are T cell receptor beta chains from one sample, sequenced in a study of cytomegalovirus exposure and HLA in healthy donors. Using immunoSEQ multiplex PCR, the repertoire was profiled, and TCRdb retains in-frame clones only, with some absent. Here the sample spans 250,000 or so clones, approximately 91% being singletons. Source material: PBMCs. The receptors originated from a girl aged 2-10 years in good health and CMV-seronegative. Each CDR3 is given with its conserved first and last residue. A D gene is named only where the DNA matches it firmly.

j_call | v_call | d_call | cdr3_nt | cdr3_aa
TRBJ1-1 | TRBV19 | - | TGTGCCAGTAGCGCAGGAGGGAACACTGAAGCTTTCTTT | CASSAGGNTEAFF
TRBJ2-6 | TRBV7-6 | TRBD1 | TGTGCCAGCAGCTTAGAACTAGGGGGCTCGGCTGGGGCCAACGTCCTGACTTTC | CASSLELGGSAGANVLTF
TRBJ1-1 | TRBV18 | - | TGTGCCAGCTCACCGTTCAGGGTGGATAGGGACACTGAAGCTTTCTTT | CASSPFRVDRDTEAFF
TRBJ2-3 | TRBV7-3 | TRBD2 | TGTGCCAGCAGTCGTCTGGCGGGGGGGGGAGATACGCAGTATTTT | CASSRLAGGGDTQYF
TRBJ2-7 | TRBV28 | TRBD2 | TGTGCCAGCAGTCCCCGGCGGGGGGGAGCCTACGAGCAGTACTTC | CASSPRRGGAYEQYF
TRBJ2-7 | TRBV5-4 | TRBD1 | TGTGCCAGCAGCTTGGGGGGGGGACAGGGAGGGTACGAGCAGTACTTC | CASSLGGGQGGYEQYF
TRBJ2-1 | TRBV2 | TRBD1 | TGTGCCAGCAGTCGGGACAGGGGCCCTTACAATGAGCAGTTCTTC | CASSRDRGPYNEQFF
TRBJ1-1 | TRBV2 | TRBD1 | TGTGCCACCCTAAGGGACCAGGGGGCGAACACTGAAGCTTTCTTT | CATLRDQGANTEAFF
TRBJ1-5 | TRBV11-2 | - | TGTGCCAGCAGCCTTGACAGCTTCAATCAGCCCCAGCATTTT | CASSLDSFNQPQHF
TRBJ2-7 | TRBV10-3 | - | TGTGCCATCAGTGAGACAGGGGAGCAGTACTTC | CAISETGEQYF
TRBJ2-7 | TRBV7-9 | - | TGTTCCAGCAGCTTAGTAGTCAGGGGCTCGGACGAGCAGTACTTC | CSSSLVVRGSDEQYF
TRBJ1-5 | TRBV18 | TRBD1 | TGTGCCAGCTCACCGTGGGGACAGGGAGTCTCCTTTGGCAATCAGCCCCAGCATTTT | CASSPWGQGVSFGNQPQHF